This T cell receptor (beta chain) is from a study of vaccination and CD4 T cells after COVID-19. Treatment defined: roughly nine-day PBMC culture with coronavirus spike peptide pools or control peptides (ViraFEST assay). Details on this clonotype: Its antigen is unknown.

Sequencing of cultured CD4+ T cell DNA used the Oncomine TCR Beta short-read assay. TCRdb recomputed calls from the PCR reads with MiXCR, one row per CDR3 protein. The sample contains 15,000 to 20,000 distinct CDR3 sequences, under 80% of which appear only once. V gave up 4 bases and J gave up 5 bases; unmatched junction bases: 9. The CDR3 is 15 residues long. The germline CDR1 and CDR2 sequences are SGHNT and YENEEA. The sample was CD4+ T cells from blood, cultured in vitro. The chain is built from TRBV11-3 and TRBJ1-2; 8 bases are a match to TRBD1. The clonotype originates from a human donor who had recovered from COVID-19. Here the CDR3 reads CASSSGQGFGYGYTF. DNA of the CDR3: TGTGCCAGCAGCTCCGGACAGGGCTTCGGGTATGGCTACACCTTC.